Listed below are T cell receptor beta chains from one sample, sequenced in a study of beta chain features in type 1 diabetes. Some clones are missing from TCRdb's copy, which holds only in-frame ones; the method was immunoSEQ multiplex PCR. The data contain roughly 610,000 clones, roughly a sixth of them singletons. Sequencing used naive CD4+ T cells from blood. The receptors were gathered from a man aged 18 to 35 in good health. Each CDR3 is given with its conserved first and last residue. The order of the fields is D gene, J gene, V gene, CDR3 protein. A D gene is named only where the DNA matches it firmly.

d_gene: TRBD1
j_gene: TRBJ2-6
v_gene: TRBV9
CDR3aa: CASSARTGGAGANVLTF

d_gene: TRBD2
j_gene: TRBJ2-7
v_gene: TRBV5-4
CDR3aa: CASSLTSGTYEQYF

d_gene: NA
j_gene: TRBJ2-7
v_gene: TRBV5-4
CDR3aa: CASSLLTLNSYEQYF

d_gene: NA
j_gene: TRBJ2-2
v_gene: TRBV5-4
CDR3aa: CASSLGGKYSGELFF

d_gene: NA
j_gene: TRBJ2-7
v_gene: TRBV10-3
CDR3aa: CAISARGIYEQYF

d_gene: NA
j_gene: TRBJ2-5
v_gene: TRBV5-4
CDR3aa: CASSWTRETQYF

d_gene: NA
j_gene: TRBJ2-7
v_gene: TRBV21-1
CDR3aa: CASSKFWNTNNEQYF

d_gene: NA
j_gene: TRBJ1-5
v_gene: TRBV10-3
CDR3aa: CAISDRLNQPQHF

d_gene: TRBD1
j_gene: TRBJ1-6
v_gene: TRBV27
CDR3aa: CASSFSTGLGSPLHF

d_gene: TRBD1
j_gene: TRBJ2-7
v_gene: TRBV28
CDR3aa: CATGTGRYEQYF

d_gene: TRBD1
j_gene: TRBJ1-1
v_gene: TRBV5-1
CDR3aa: CASSLARHGQGKTEAFF

d_gene: NA
j_gene: TRBJ2-2
v_gene: TRBV18
CDR3aa: CASSPLGRTGELFF

d_gene: TRBD2
j_gene: TRBJ2-5
v_gene: TRBV28
CDR3aa: CASSFRSGRGQETQYF

d_gene: TRBD2
j_gene: TRBJ2-4
v_gene: TRBV7-2
CDR3aa: CASSLGTSGLKNIQYF

d_gene: TRBD1
j_gene: TRBJ1-2
v_gene: TRBV25-1
CDR3aa: CASRGWDRGAYTF

d_gene: NA
j_gene: TRBJ1-2
v_gene: TRBV19
CDR3aa: CAVRGGYGYGYTF